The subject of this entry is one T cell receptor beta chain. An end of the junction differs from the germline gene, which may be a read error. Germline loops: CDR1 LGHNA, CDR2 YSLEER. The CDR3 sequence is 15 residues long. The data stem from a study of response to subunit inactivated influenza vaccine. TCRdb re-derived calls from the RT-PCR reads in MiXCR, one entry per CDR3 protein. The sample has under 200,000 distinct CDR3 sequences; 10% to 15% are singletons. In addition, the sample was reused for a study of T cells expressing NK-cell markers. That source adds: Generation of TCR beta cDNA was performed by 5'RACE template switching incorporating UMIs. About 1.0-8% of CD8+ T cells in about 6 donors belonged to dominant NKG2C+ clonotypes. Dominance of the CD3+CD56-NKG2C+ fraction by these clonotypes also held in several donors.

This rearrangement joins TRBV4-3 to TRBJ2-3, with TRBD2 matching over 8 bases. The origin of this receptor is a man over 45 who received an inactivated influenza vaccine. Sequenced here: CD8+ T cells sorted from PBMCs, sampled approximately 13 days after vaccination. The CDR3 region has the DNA TGCGCCAGCAGCCCTACTAGCGGTCCCACAGGTACGCAGTATTTT. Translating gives CASSPTSGPTGTQYF.